This T cell receptor beta chain was captured in a study of shared clonotypes between healthy human individuals (TCRdb year 2020). At the level of the whole study: The cohort comprised a couple of women and a few men aged 18 to 49 years. Blood TCR repertoires of five healthy adults were deeply sequenced to estimate repertoire size and the extent of clonotype sharing between individuals. For each donor, three plates each were used for CD4 naive and CD4 memory, two plates were used for CD8 naive, and one plate was used for CD8 memory. Different laboratories and diverse techniques were used to prepare libraries and sequence TCR repertoires, to increase sequencing depth and limit assay-specific biases. Leukapheresis yielded between about 0.85 and 10 billion PBMCs per donor.

V lost 7 bases and J lost 10 bases, and the count of bases not matched to a germline gene is 12. From its cysteine to its phenylalanine, the CDR3 spans 14 amino acids. Just CDR3 DNA is preserved here, 42 bases in frame from base 1. The germline V gene provides CDR1 SGDLS and CDR2 YYNGEE. What the work shows at the level of the full study, not this receptor alone: Because the study included only a small number of donors, the genetic and exposure-history diversity represented was limited. Compared with non-shared clonotypes, the clonotypes found in all four sorted-subset donors had higher generation probabilities. Sharing across a few donors was observed for roughly 5% of naive CD4, less than 4% of naive CD8, over 2% of memory CD4, and roughly 0.4% of memory CD8 clonotypes. Based on pairwise subsampling, the degree of clonotype sharing among donors was expected to be affected by sequencing depth. Sampling was limited to blood, and TCR repertoires in tissue likely differ from TCR repertoires in blood. Larger estimated clonotype richness was generally found for naive subsets than for memory subsets. Rarefaction of sorted-subset datasets indicated incomplete sequencing despite the large sequencing depth.

Donors were healthy HIV-negative adults with no recently reported acute infections or vaccinations. All donors were Caucasian adults living in Nashville, Tennessee, USA. CD4+ T cells were enriched through magnetic negative selection, after which naive cells were positively selected on CD45RA and the remaining negative fraction served as the memory subset. After blood collection by leukapheresis, PBMCs were isolated using Ficoll-Histopaque density gradient centrifugation and then cryopreserved in the vapor phase of liquid nitrogen. Purity and quantity of every magnetically sorted T cell population were checked by analytical flow cytometry. From each sorted fraction, genomic DNA was isolated and quantified by UV absorbance on a Nanodrop 2000c. Using the deep immunoSEQ assay, multiplex PCR amplified TCR CDR3 regions from genomic DNA. Extracted genomic DNA from each cell subset was distributed evenly across all wells of several immunoSEQ 96-well plates, and each plate was treated as a replicate. For sorted subsets, 150 to 250 ng genomic DNA, equal to about 30,000 T cell genomes, was loaded into each replicate PCR. The purified libraries were quantified using a Qubit 3.0 fluorometer, sized with a Bioanalyzer 2100, and then quantified again using the KAPA Library Quantification kit. Every immunoSEQ 96-well plate was sequenced on a dedicated single-read 150-cycle Illumina NextSeq 550 flow cell. The paper's processing steps were these. Because the immunoSEQ output included only junctional sequences and no quality scores, the filtering could not be the same as the filtering used for full-length reads. Sequences were annotated with PyIR, a Python wrapper for IgBLAST v1.9, and V/J genes and CDR3 were assigned using IMGT germline references. Reads with weak V/J assignments (E-value above 1e-6), missing CDR3, stop codons, out-of-frame junctions, or ambiguous translated residues were removed. V3J clonotypes were defined as sequences sharing the same inferred V gene, J gene, and CDR3 amino acid sequence. Percentage overlap between repertoires was calculated by dividing the number of shared unique clonotypes by the size of the smaller repertoire. RTK rarefaction, the Chao1 estimator, and Recon v2.1 estimates of unobserved clonotypes were used to assess repertoire richness. OLGA was used to compute generation probabilities for all TCRbeta clonotypes that the gDNA method yielded from a handful of donors. Imported from immuneACCESS, the table was reduced by TCRdb to in-frame sequences with V and J called. These copies leave out some clones; in studies compared against another copy, an unresolved V gene accounts for under half, and the cause of the remainder is not known. V, J and clone size are those of that table, while D and trimming were read from the DNA. Here the sample has a few million clones; 90% to 97% occur a single time. The ten most abundant clones make up roughly 0.13% of the sample.

As concerns this clone: What this receptor recognizes is not known. Qualities for individual bases were not recorded, and no much larger clone is one base off.

Material: naive CD4+ T cells sorted from blood. Sample cell subset or site, as interpreted from the label and publication: CD45RA+ positively selected. The TCR comes from a young man in good health. The rearrangement combines TRBV9 with TRBJ2-1, with 9 middle bases fitting TRBD2. CDR3 protein: CASSLRGLAGEQFF. The sequence in DNA is TGTGCCAGCTCATTACGGGGACTAGCCGGCGAGCAGTTCTTC.